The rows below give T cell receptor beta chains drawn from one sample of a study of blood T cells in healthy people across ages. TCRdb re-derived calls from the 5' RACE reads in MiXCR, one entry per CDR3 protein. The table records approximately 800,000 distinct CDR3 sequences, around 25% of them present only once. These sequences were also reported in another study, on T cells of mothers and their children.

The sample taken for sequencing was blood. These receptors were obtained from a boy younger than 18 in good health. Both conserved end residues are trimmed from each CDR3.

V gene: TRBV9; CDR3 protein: ASSVAGGQSLSYNEQF
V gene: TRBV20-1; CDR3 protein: SAREVLAWNEQF
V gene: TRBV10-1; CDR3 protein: ANSSGGAGGELF
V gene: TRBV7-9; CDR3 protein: ASSLSGRHSGNTIY
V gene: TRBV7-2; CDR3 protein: ASSVTGGDQPQH
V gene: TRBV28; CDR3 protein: ASSAPDYGGGVTDTQY
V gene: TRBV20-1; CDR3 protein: SARVGGGSKNIQY
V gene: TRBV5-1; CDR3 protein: TSSLGAGTSPLH
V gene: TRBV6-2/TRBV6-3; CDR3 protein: ASSPFMMIVDSGANVLT
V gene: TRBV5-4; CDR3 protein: ASSWPGRDEQY
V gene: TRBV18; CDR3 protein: ASSPFGTVQETQY
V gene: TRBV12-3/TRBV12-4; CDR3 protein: ASSLGPLGYEQY
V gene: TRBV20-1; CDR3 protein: SARPAGRNEQF
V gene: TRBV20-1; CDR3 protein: SARTEERETQY
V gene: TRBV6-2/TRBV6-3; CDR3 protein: ASSYGQETQY
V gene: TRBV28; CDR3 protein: ASRPASEGEETQY
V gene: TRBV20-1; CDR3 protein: SAVSGGRAYEQY
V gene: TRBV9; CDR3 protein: ASSPTGQNEKLF
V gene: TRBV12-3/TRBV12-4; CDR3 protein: AIRPGAGELF
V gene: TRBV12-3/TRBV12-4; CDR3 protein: ASSSWTSREETQY
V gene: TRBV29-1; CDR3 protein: SVTSGGGYNEQF
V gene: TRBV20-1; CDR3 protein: SAGDSLYEQY
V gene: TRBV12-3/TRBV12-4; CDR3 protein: ASRPGGRGGLPQH
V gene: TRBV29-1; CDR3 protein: SVVWGRADTQY
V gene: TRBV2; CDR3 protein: ASRTETGRGEEKLF
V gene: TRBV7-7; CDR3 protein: ASSLGLARQETQY
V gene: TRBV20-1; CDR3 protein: SLQGSSYEQY
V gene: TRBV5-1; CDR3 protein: ASSLSRNRQETQY
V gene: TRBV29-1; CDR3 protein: SVAQTTEAF
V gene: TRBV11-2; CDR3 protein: ASSQEIYEQY
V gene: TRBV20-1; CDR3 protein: SAAEDIDRRGTYEQY
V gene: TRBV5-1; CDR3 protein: ASSRTTGQGLHEQY
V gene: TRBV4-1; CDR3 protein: ASSQRGSSEIQETQY
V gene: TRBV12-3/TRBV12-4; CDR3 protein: ASSLRVAPYEQY
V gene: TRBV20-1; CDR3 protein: SARVATVTGREKLF
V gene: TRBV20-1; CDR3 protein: SAPGGSYNEQF
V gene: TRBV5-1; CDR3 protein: ASSGRTGSNTEAF
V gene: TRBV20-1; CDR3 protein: SASTRNNHEQF
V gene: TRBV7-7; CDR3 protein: ASSLRWGPQETQY
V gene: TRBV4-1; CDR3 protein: ASSQGRGLSRGNTIY
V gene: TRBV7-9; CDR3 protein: ASSPYRGEGETQY
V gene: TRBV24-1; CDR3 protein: ATRKGVINQPQH
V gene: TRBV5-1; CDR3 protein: ASSSTGSTNEKLF
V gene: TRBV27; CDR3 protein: ASSLIAGGSYEQY